This T cell receptor beta chain was recovered during a study of T-cell memory formation after mild COVID-19. The overall study: For the most part, TCR clusters were specific to one donor.

The CDR3 is 15 amino acids. The germline V and J ends were trimmed by 6 bases and 0 bases, with 17 bases remaining between them. In germline, CDR1 is DFQATT, CDR2 SNEGSKA (reference sequence). Regarding the study as a whole: Mostly located in CM and EM were contracting CD4+ clones, with contracting CD8+ clones located in EMRA. Balance between CD4 and CD8 was seen in clones contracting day 15 to 85, and a CD4+ lean was seen in later expanders.

TCR alpha and TCR beta cDNA libraries with sample barcodes and UMIs came from 5'RACE using constant-segment primers. Each CDR3 protein gets one entry after TCRdb re-called the 5' RACE reads with MiXCR. The sample carries about 150,000 distinct CDR3 sequences, 5.5% to 7% recorded once. Concerning this clonotype: Its antigen is currently unknown.

Sequenced sample: PBMCs or a T cell subset sorted from them (not recorded which). The receptor was derived from an adult woman who had mild COVID-19 (a few samples of this study predate the infection). Cell type and time point are not known. The chain employs TRBV20-1 and TRBJ1-1; D unresolved. The CDR3 sequence is CSAPSAARMNTEAFF. The CDR3 nucleotides are TGCAGTGCCCCATCGGCGGCCCGAATGAACACTGAAGCTTTCTTT.